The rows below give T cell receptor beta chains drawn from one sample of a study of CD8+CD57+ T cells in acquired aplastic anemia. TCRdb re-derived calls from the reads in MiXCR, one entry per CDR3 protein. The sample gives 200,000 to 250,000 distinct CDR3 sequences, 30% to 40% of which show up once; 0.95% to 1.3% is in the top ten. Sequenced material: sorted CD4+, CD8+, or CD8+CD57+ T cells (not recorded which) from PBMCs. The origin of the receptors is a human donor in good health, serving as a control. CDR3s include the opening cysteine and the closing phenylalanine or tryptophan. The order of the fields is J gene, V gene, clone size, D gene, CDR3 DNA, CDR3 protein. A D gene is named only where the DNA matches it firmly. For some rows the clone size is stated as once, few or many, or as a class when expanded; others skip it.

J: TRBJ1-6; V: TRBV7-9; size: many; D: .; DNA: TGTGCCAGCAGCCCAGGACGGGGGGATTCACCCCTCCACTTT; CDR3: CASSPGRGDSPLHF
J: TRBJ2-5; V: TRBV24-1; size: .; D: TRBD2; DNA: TGTGCCACCAGTGTTAGGCTAGCGGGGGCCCCCCAAGAGACCCAGTACTTC; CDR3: CATSVRLAGAPQETQYF
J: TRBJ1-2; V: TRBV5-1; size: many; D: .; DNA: TGCGCCAGCAGCTTGATCCCCCCCGAGACAGGCTATGGCTACACCTTC; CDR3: CASSLIPPETGYGYTF
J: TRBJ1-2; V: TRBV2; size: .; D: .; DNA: TGTGCCAGCAGGGGGGGACTCTCTGGAAACACCTTC; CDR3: CASRGGLSGNTF
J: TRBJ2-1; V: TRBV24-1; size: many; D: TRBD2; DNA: TGTGCCACCAGTGGTCGTAGCGGGAGGTACTCTGAGCAGTTCTTC; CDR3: CATSGRSGRYSEQFF
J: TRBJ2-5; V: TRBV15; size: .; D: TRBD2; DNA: TGTGCCACCAGCAGAGATCTCTTAGCGGGGGGGACCCAGTACTTC; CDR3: CATSRDLLAGGTQYF
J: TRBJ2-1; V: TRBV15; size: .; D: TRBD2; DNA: TGTGCCACCAGTTTCCCCACGGGACTAGCAGTCAATGAGCAGTTCTTC; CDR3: CATSFPTGLAVNEQFF
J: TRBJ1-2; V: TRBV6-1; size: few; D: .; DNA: TGTGCCAGCAGTGGAACTACCCCGGGAACCTCTAATGGCTACACCTTC; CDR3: CASSGTTPGTSNGYTF
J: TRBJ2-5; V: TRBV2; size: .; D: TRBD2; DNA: TGTGCCAGCACTACTAGCGGGAGTAGGTGGACAGAGACCCAGTACTTC; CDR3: CASTTSGSRWTETQYF
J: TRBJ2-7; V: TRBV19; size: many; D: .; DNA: TGTGCCAGTAGTACGTCTTTGGGGGGGCGCGTGAACGAGCAGTACTTC; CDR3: CASSTSLGGRVNEQYF
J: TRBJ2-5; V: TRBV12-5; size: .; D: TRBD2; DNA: TGTGCTAGTGGTTTCGCCCCGGACGGACTAGCGGTTTTGTACAATGAGCAGTACTTC; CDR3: CASGFAPDGLAVLYNEQYF
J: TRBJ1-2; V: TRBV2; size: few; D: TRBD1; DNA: TGTGCCAGCAGACAGGGGCCAGCTAACTATGGCTACACCTTC; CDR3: CASRQGPANYGYTF
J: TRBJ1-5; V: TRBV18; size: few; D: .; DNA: TGTGCCAGCTCGGGGGGGGGCAATCAGCCCCAGCATTTT; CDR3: CASSGGGNQPQHF
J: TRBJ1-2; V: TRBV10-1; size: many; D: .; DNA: TGCGCCAGCAGTGAGCAGGCTAACTATGGCTACACCTTC; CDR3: CASSEQANYGYTF
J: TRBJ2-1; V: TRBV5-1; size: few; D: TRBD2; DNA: TGCGCCAGCAGCGGGCTAGCGGGGACCTACAATGAGCAGTTCTTC; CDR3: CASSGLAGTYNEQFF
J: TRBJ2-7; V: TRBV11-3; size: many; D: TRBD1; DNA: TGTGCCAGCAGCTTACTTTACGGACAGGGCGTCGAGCAGTACTTC; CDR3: CASSLLYGQGVEQYF
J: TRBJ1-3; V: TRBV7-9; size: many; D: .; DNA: TGTGCCAGCAGCCGATTTGTCTCTGGAAACACCATATATTTT; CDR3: CASSRFVSGNTIYF
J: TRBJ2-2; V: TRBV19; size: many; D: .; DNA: TGTGCCAGTAGTGGTCACGGCGGGGAGCTGTTTTTT; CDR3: CASSGHGGELFF
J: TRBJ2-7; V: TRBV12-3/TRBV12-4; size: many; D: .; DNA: TGTGCCAGCAGTTTTCGTCAGGGATCCTACGAGCAGTACTTC; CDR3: CASSFRQGSYEQYF
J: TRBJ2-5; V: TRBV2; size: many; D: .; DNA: TGTGCCAGCAGTGAATACGAAGAGACCCAGTACTTC; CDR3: CASSEYEETQYF
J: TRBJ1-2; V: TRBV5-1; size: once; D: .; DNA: TGCGCCAGCAGCTTGGGACGGACCGTGTACACCTTC; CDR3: CASSLGRTVYTF
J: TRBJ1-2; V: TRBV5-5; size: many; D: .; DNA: TGTGCCAGCAGACAACCGGGGAGCTCTAACTATGGCTACACCTTC; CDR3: CASRQPGSSNYGYTF
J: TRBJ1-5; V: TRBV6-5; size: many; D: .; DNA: TGTGCCAGCACTTCGGGAAGCAATCAGCCCCAGCATTTT; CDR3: CASTSGSNQPQHF
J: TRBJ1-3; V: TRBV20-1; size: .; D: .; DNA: TGCAGTGCTAGAGGTACCACTGGAAACACCATATATTTT; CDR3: CSARGTTGNTIYF
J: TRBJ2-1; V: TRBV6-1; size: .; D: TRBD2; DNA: TGTGCCAGCAAGCCCAGGCTAGCGGGAGGGCCGCACGAGCAGTTCTTC; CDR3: CASKPRLAGGPHEQFF
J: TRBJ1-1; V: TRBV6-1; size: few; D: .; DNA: TGTGCCAGCAGTCGCCCCTACAGGTCGGCTGAAGCTTTCTTT; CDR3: CASSRPYRSAEAFF
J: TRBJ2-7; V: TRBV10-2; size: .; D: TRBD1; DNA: TGCGCCAGCAGTGATCAGGGGGTTCACGAGCAGTACTTC; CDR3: CASSDQGVHEQYF
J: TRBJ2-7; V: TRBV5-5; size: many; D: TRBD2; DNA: TGTGCCAGCAGCTATATAGCGGGACCGGGAGAGCAGTACTTC; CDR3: CASSYIAGPGEQYF
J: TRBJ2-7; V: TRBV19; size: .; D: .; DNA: TGTGCCAGTAGTATTCTGGTGAGGAGTGAGCAGTACTTC; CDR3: CASSILVRSEQYF
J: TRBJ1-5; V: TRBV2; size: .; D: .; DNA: TGTGCCAGCGGTCGGACATGGTTTCGTCAGCCCCAGCATTTT; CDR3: CASGRTWFRQPQHF
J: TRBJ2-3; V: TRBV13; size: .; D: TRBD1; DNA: TGTGCCAGCAGCTTGGGCGAAAATTGGACAGGAACAGTTCTCACAGATACGCAGTATTTT; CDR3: CASSLGENWTGTVLTDTQYF
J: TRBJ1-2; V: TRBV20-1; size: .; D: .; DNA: TGCAGTGCTAGTACCCCGGGAACTAACAACTATGGCTACACCTTC; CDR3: CSASTPGTNNYGYTF
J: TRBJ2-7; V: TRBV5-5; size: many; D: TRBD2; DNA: TGTGCCAGCAGCGATAGCGGGACTAGAACCTACGAGCAGTACTTC; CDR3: CASSDSGTRTYEQYF
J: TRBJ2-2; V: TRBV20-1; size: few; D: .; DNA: TGCAGTGCTAGGGGGGTCCCCGGGGAGCTGTTTTTT; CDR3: CSARGVPGELFF
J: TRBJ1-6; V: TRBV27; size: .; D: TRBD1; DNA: TGTGCCAGCAGCCCACAGGGGTCCAGTTCACCCCTCCACTTT; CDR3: CASSPQGSSSPLHF
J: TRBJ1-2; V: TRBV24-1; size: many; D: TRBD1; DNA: TGTGCCACCAGTGATACCGGGACAGGGCTCTATGGCTACACCTTC; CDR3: CATSDTGTGLYGYTF
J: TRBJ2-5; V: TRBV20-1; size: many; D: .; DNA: TGCAGTGCTAGAGCCCCCGGGGTTGGGGAGACCCAGTACTTC; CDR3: CSARAPGVGETQYF
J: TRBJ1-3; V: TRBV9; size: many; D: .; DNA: TGTGCCAGCAGCTCCAGCGGTGTAGGCGGAAACACCATATATTTT; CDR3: CASSSSGVGGNTIYF
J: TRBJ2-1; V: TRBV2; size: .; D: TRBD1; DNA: TGTGCCAGCAGGACCGGGACAGGTTACAATGAGCAGTTCTTC; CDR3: CASRTGTGYNEQFF
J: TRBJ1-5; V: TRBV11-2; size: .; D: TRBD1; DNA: TGTGCCAGCAGCTTACAGGGGGTAAGGTCGGAACAGCCCCAGCATTTT; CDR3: CASSLQGVRSEQPQHF
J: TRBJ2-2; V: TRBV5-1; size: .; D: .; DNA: TGCGCCAGCAGCTTGGGGGACGGATCCACCGGGGAGCTGTTTTTT; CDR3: CASSLGDGSTGELFF
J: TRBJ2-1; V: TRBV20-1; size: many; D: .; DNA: TGCAGTGCTAGAGATCGGAGGGCCCCTAGCTCCTACAATGAGCAGTTCTTC; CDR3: CSARDRRAPSSYNEQFF
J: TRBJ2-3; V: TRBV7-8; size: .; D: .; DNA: TGTGCCAGTAGTAACGGACCCCCCTCAGATACGCAGTATTTT; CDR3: CASSNGPPSDTQYF
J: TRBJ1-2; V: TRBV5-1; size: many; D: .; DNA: TGCGCCAGCAGCTTTAGGATGCCAGGGTCGGAATATGGCTACACCTTC; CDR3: CASSFRMPGSEYGYTF
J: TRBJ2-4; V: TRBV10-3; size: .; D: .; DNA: TGTGCCACCTCGGACACCCTAGCCGGAAACATTCAGTACTTC; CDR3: CATSDTLAGNIQYF
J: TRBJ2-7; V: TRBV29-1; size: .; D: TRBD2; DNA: TGCAGCGTGCGGGAGGAGGGGACTTACGAGCAGTACTTC; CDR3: CSVREEGTYEQYF
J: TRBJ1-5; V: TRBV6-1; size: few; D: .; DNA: TGTGCCAGCAGTCGTGTGACAGGACAGCCCCAGCATTTT; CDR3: CASSRVTGQPQHF
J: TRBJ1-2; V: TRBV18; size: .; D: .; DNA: TGTGCCAGCTCACCATCGACTGGACAGAACTATGGCTACACCTTC; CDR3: CASSPSTGQNYGYTF